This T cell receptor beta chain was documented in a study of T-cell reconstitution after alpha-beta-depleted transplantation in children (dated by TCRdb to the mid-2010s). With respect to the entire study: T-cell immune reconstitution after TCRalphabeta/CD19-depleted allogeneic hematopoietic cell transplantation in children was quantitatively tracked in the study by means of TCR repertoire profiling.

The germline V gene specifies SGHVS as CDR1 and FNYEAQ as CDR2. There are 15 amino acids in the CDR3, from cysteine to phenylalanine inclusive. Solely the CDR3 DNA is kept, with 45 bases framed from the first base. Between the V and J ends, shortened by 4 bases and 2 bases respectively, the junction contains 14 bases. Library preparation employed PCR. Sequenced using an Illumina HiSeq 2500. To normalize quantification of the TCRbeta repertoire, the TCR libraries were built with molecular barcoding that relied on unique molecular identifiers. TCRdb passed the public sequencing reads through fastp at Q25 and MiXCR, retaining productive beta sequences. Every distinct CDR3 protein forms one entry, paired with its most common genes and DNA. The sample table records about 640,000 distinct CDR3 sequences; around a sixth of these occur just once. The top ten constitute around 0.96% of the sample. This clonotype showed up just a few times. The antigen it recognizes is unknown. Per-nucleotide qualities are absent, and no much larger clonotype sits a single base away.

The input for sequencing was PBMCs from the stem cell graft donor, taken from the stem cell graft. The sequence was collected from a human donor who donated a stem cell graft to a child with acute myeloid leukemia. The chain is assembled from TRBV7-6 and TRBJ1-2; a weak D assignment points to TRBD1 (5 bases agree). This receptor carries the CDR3 CASSYRGGANYGYTF. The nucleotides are TGTGCCAGCAGCTACCGGGGAGGGGCGAACTATGGCTACACCTTC.